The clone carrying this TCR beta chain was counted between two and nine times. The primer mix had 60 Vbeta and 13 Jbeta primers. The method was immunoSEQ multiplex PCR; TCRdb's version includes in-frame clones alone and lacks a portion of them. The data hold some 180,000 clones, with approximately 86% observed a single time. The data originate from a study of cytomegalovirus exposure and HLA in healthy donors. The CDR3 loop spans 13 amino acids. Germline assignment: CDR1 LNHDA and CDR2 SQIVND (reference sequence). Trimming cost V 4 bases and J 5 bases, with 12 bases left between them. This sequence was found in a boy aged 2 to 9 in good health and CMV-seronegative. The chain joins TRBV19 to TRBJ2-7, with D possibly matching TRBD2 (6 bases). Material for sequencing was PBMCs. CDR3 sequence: CASSRPGTDEQYF. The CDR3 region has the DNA TGTGCCAGTAGTAGGCCGGGGACTGACGAGCAGTACTTC.